This T cell receptor (beta chain) was observed in a study of T cell responses to AZD1222 COVID-19 vaccine. Pooling was applied to second doses at about 4 or about 12 weeks. Notes on the study in general: Unmutated variant regions reportedly attract nearly half of all spike-specific TCRs.

Some clones are missing from TCRdb's copy, which holds only in-frame ones; the method was immunoSEQ multiplex PCR. The sample holds about 56,000 clones; roughly 80% are singletons and the top ten take just under 5%. This clone was observed a single time. Its antigen remains unidentified. The sample here was peripheral blood, taken 28 days after the second AZD1222 dose. This TCR derives from an adult who received the AZD1222 COVID-19 vaccine.

Here the CDR3 DNA reads TGTGCCAGCAGCGGGACAGGGGGCATCGCTGAAGCTTTCTTT. Translating gives CASSGTGGIAEAFF. This chain links TRBV6-5 with TRBJ1-1; TRBD1 agrees at 12 bases. With V trimmed by 6 bases and J by 6 bases, 5 bases remained unmatched. Germline V CDR1 and CDR2: MNHEY, SVGAGI. The CDR3 sequence is 14 residues long.